These 28 T cell receptor beta chains share one sample of origin, sequenced in a study of shared clonotypes between healthy human individuals. TCRdb's table, derived via immunoSEQ multiplex PCR, lists solely in-frame clones and lacks some. The table has around 690,000 clones, 90% seen once; the top ten hold 30% to 40%. The sample was memory CD8+ T cells from PBMCs. Subset: CD45RO+ cells pooled with CCR7-negative TemRA cells. The receptors come from a man between 18 and 29 years old in good health. Some clones in this sample may be carry-over from other donors' samples.

This chain uses TRBV7-8 with TRBJ2-3; the match to TRBD2 covers 7 bases. Germline CDR1 reads SGHVS; CDR2 reads FQNEAQ. V shed 1 base, J shed 4 bases, and the junction held 11 bases outside the gene matches. This CDR3 has 17 residues. The CDR3 sequence: CASSLVWGGGYPDTQYF. CDR3 nucleotides: TGTGCCAGCAGCTTAGTATGGGGGGGTGGGTACCCAGATACGCAGTATTTT.

The J gene is TRBJ1-5, the V gene TRBV4-1; D uncertain. The CDR3 length is 18 residues. V was clipped by 0 bases and J by 0 bases, with 15 bases between them. In germline, CDR1 is MGHRA, CDR2 YSYEKL. CDR3 DNA sequence: TGCGCCAGCAGCCAAGACCCGGACGAGACTGTTAGCAATCAGCCCCAGCATTTT. Amino acid sequence: CASSQDPDETVSNQPQHF.

The chain uses TRBV7-9 and TRBJ2-1; possible D gene TRBD2, 6 bases. CDR1 is SEHNR and CDR2 is FQNEAQ in the germline V gene (reference sequence). The CDR3 sequence is 18 residues long. With 4 bases removed from V and 0 bases from J, the gap between germline ends came to 19 bases. The CDR3 reads CASSSSRGTQSSYNEQFF. CDR3 sequence (DNA): TGTGCCAGCAGCTCCTCACGGGGGACCCAGAGCTCCTACAATGAGCAGTTCTTC.

This chain uses TRBV27 with TRBJ2-7; 13 bases are shared with TRBD2. This CDR3 spans 14 amino acids. The germline V gene encodes CDR1 MNHEY and CDR2 SMNVEV (reference sequence). V lost 5 bases and J lost 5; bases outside the gene matches: 3. The CDR3: CASSRTSGSHEQYF. DNA for the CDR3: TGTGCCAGCAGTCGGACTAGCGGGAGCCACGAGCAGTACTTC.

This CDR3 reads CASSLGTGDEQFF. The CDR3 nucleotides read TGTGCCAGCAGTTTAGGGACAGGGGATGAGCAGTTCTTC. The chain has TRBV28 and TRBJ2-1; TRBD1 aligns across 10 bases. Germline values: CDR1 MDHEN, CDR2 SYDVKM. This CDR3 is built from 13 residues. V lost 2 bases and J lost 8; bases outside the gene matches: 0. Full variable domain (outside the CDR3, taken from reference TRBV28 and TRBJ2-1): DVKVTQSSRYLVKRTGEKVFLECVQDMDHENMFWYRQDPGLGLRLIYFSYDVKMKEKGDIPEGYSVSREKKERFSLILESASTNQTSMYLCASSLGTGDEQFFGPGTRLTVL.

The chain combines TRBV4-1 with TRBJ2-7, with 12 bases lining up with TRBD2. V shed 1 base and J 5 bases; nucleotides not matched to a gene: 3. CDR1 MGHRA and CDR2 YSYEKL come from the germline V gene. This CDR3 contains 15 residues. The CDR3 region has the DNA TGCGCCAGCAGCCAAGGTTGGACTAGCGGGAACGAGCAGTACTTC. Residues: CASSQGWTSGNEQYF.

This clone has a handful of counts. CDR3 DNA sequence: TGTGCCACGGCGATAGTGGGGATGGGCGAGCAGTACTTC. Residues: CATAIVGMGEQYF. V is TRBV2 and J is TRBJ2-7; D remains ambiguous. This CDR3 region has 13 residues. The germline V and J ends were trimmed by 10 bases and 6 bases, with 19 bases remaining between them. From germline, CDR1 is SNHLY and CDR2 FYNNEI.

At least ten counts were recorded for this clone. The V gene is TRBV14, the J gene TRBJ1-2; 10 bases map to TRBD1. From germline, CDR1 is SGHDN and CDR2 FVKESK. The CDR3 runs to 14 residues. With 4 bases clipped from V and 5 bases from J, the junction kept 4 bases outside the gene matches. DNA for the CDR3: TGTGCCAGCAGCCTATGGACAGGGGGTTATGGCTACACCTTC. It yields the protein CASSLWTGGYGYTF.

As regards this clone: This probably arose from a read error, given a far larger clone one base away. Other DNA variants within this sample encode the same CDR3. V usage is TRBV27 and J usage is TRBJ2-7; D ambiguous. Trimming took off 4 bases at V and 3 bases at J, with 1 base between the two ends. Per germline, CDR1 MNHEY and CDR2 SMNVEV (reference sequence). This CDR3 comprises 10 residues. The CDR3 loop reads CASSYYEQYF. The CDR3 nucleotides read TGTGCCAGCAGTTACTACGAGCAGTACTTC.

This chain connects TRBV27 to TRBJ2-1; 7 bases align to TRBD2. The V gene's germline CDR1 is MNHEY and CDR2 SMNVEV (reference sequence). Trimming removed 6 bases from V and 4 bases from J; junction bases left unmatched: 6. The CDR3 has 14 residues. In DNA form, the CDR3 reads TGTGCCAGCAGAAACCGGGACTATTACAATGAGCAGTTCTTC. Amino acids: CASRNRDYYNEQFF.

The chain combines TRBV11-2 with TRBJ2-1; a possible D gene is TRBD2 (6 bases). Germline V CDR1 and CDR2: SGHAT, FQNNGV. CDR3 length equals 13 residues. The V end was cut by 2 bases, the J end by 5 bases, with 7 bases between. The CDR3 here is CASSLWGDNEQFF. The CDR3 DNA is TGTGCCAGCAGCTTATGGGGGGACAATGAGCAGTTCTTC. The entire variable domain, with the rest obtained from reference TRBV11-2 and TRBJ2-1, is as follows: EAGVAQSPRYKIIEKRQSVAFWCNPISGHATLYWYQQILGQGPKLLIQFQNNGVVDDSQLPKDRFSAERLKGVDSTLKIQPAKLEDSAVYLCASSLWGDNEQFFGPGTRLTVL.

This sequence joins TRBV28 and TRBJ2-3; D gene uncertain. The CDR3 totals 19 residues. Trimming removed 5 bases at V and 3 bases at J, with 27 bases between. The germline V gene encodes CDR1 MDHEN and CDR2 SYDVKM. CDR3 nucleotide sequence: TGTGCCAGCAGTACACCGTTATTAATACGCCAGTTAGGGACAGATACGCAGTATTTT. This gives the protein CASSTPLLIRQLGTDTQYF.

V gene TRBV10-3 combines with J gene TRBJ2-2; D may correspond to TRBD1 or TRBD2 (5 bases each). This CDR3 comprises 18 residues. Deletions cut 0 bases from V and 0 bases from J, with 14 bases between. Germline-derived CDR1 and CDR2 are ENHRY and SYGVKD. CDR3 bases: TGTGCCATCAGTGAGTCGAACTACAGGACTTCGAACACCGGGGAGCTGTTTTTT. Translated, it gives CAISESNYRTSNTGELFF.

The gene calls are TRBV16 and TRBJ1-2; no clear D gene. CDR3 length equals 12 residues. Germline assignment: CDR1 KGHSY and CDR2 FQNENV. The V and J ends lost 2 bases and 7 bases respectively, with 8 bases between them. In DNA form, the CDR3 reads TGTGCCAGCAGCCAAGGTGGGTCTGGCTACACCTTC. It specifies CASSQGGSGYTF.

The chain combines TRBV27 with TRBJ1-2; D perhaps matches TRBD1 (5 bases). This CDR3 has 15 residues. V dropped 7 bases and J dropped 2 bases, with 17 bases sitting between them. The germline V gene encodes CDR1 MNHEY and CDR2 SMNVEV (reference sequence). In DNA form, the CDR3 reads TGTGCCAGCATTGGGTCCAACGGGGGGAACTATGGCTACACCTTC. Its protein product is CASIGSNGGNYGYTF.

The rearrangement joins TRBV10-2 to TRBJ2-7, with D perhaps TRBD1 or TRBD2 (5 bases each). Trimming took off 1 base at V and 7 bases at J, with 8 bases between the two ends. Per germline, CDR1 WSHSY and CDR2 SAAADI. This CDR3 contains 12 residues. CDR3 amino acids: CASSELGDEQYF. CDR3 nucleotide sequence: TGCGCCAGCAGTGAGTTGGGGGATGAGCAGTACTTC.

The chain has TRBV7-2 and TRBJ2-1; D unclear. This CDR3 has 13 residues. V was cut by 5 bases and J by 7 bases, with 12 bases left in between. Germline V gives CDR1 SGHTA, CDR2 FQGNSA. The CDR3: CASSVLVGNEQFF. DNA for the CDR3: TGTGCCAGCAGCGTCCTGGTTGGGAATGAGCAGTTCTTC.

Only one count was recorded for this clone. The chain recombines TRBV4-1 with TRBJ2-2; D is uncertain. This CDR3 has 14 residues. Germline V gene sequence: CDR1 MGHRA, CDR2 YSYEKL. V was clipped by 3 bases and J by 2 bases, with 7 bases between them. The DNA for the CDR3 is TGCGCCAGCAGCCACAGGTATAACACCGGGGAGCTGTTTTTT. It specifies CASSHRYNTGELFF.

The V and J genes are TRBV5-4 and TRBJ1-1, with 11 bases fitting TRBD1. CDR3 length: 17 amino acids. Germline values: CDR1 SGHNT, CDR2 YYREEE (reference sequence). Trimming removed 4 bases from V and 0 bases from J; junction bases left unmatched: 8. Here the CDR3 reads CASSPDRGPSLNTEAFF. The CDR3 DNA sequence: TGTGCCAGCAGCCCGGACAGGGGGCCATCGTTGAACACTGAAGCTTTCTTT.

The rearrangement joins TRBV6-6 to TRBJ2-7, with D perhaps TRBD1 (5 bases). Germline CDR1 reads MNHNY; CDR2 reads SVGAGI (reference sequence). V was cut by 6 bases and J by 2 bases, with 14 bases left in between. The CDR3 length is 14 residues. The DNA of the CDR3 is TGTGCCAGCAGACAACAGGTTACAGCCTACGAGCAGTACTTC. Translating it yields CASRQQVTAYEQYF.

The V and J genes are TRBV7-9 and TRBJ2-5; 12 bases are shared with TRBD1. Germline V lookup: CDR1 SEHNR, CDR2 FQNEAQ (reference sequence). The CDR3 runs 19 residues. The J segment lost 1 base and the V segment lost 5 bases, leaving 14 bases of the junction unmatched. The CDR3 loop is CASSTRYGTGGDGQETQYF. In DNA form, the CDR3 reads TGTGCCAGCAGCACCAGATACGGGACAGGGGGCGATGGCCAAGAGACCCAGTACTTC.

CDR3 DNA: TGTGCCAGCAGTTATCTAGGGGGGGGCCGGGCAGATACGCAGTATTTT. This translates into CASSYLGGGRADTQYF. V and J are TRBV6-5 and TRBJ2-3; a weak D match, TRBD2 (7 bases). The CDR3 consists of 16 residues. CDR1 and CDR2 from the germline V gene are MNHEY and SVGAGI. The V end lost 3 bases, the J end lost 4 bases, and 17 bases lay between the germline ends.

The chain recombines TRBV28 with TRBJ1-2; 7 bases fit TRBD1. CDR1 MDHEN and CDR2 SYDVKM come from the germline V gene. V lost 10 bases and J lost 6; bases outside the gene matches: 5. CDR3 length: 11 residues. CDR3: CATPGGDGYTF. The CDR3, as DNA: TGTGCCACCCCAGGGGGGGATGGCTACACCTTC.

The chain is built from TRBV28 and TRBJ1-2; TRBD1 agrees at 10 bases. V shed 6 bases and J 2 bases; nucleotides not matched to a gene: 9. The germline V gene encodes CDR1 MDHEN and CDR2 SYDVKM. This CDR3 has 16 amino acids. CDR3 loop: CASRIPLGQGNYGYTF. Written as DNA, the CDR3 is TGTGCCAGCAGAATTCCCTTGGGACAGGGGAACTATGGCTACACCTTC.

The V call is TRBV27, the J call TRBJ2-1; TRBD2 is a possible D gene (6 bases). The ends were cut back, 2 bases at V and 0 bases at J, with 11 bases in the middle. The CDR3 totals 16 residues. The germline CDR1 and CDR2 sequences are MNHEY and SMNVEV (reference sequence). CDR3 in amino acids: CASSLRQGLSYNEQFF. CDR3 in DNA: TGTGCCAGCAGTTTAAGGCAGGGACTCTCCTACAATGAGCAGTTCTTC.

This chain connects TRBV27 to TRBJ2-7, with TRBD1 matching over 7 bases. The CDR3 has 16 residues. The V segment lost 6 bases and the J segment 0 bases; nucleotides outside the gene matches: 11. Germline loops: CDR1 MNHEY, CDR2 SMNVEV (reference sequence). In nucleotides, the CDR3 is TGTGCCAGCAGCCGGGGTCCCGGGACAGCCTCCTACGAGCAGTACTTC. This sequence encodes CASSRGPGTASYEQYF.

J is TRBJ2-3 and V is TRBV7-6; D uncertain. Germline loops: CDR1 SGHVS, CDR2 FNYEAQ. The CDR3 is made up of 14 amino acids. The V end was cut by 4 bases, the J end by 1 base, with 9 bases between. CDR3 DNA sequence: TGTGCCAGCAGCTGGAGAGGCGGCACAGATACGCAGTATTTT. Translation: CASSWRGGTDTQYF.

The chain recombines TRBV28 with TRBJ2-5, with D uncertain. The CDR3 is 14 amino acids. From germline, CDR1 is MDHEN and CDR2 SYDVKM. Trimming took off 7 bases at V and 11 bases at J, with 23 bases between the two ends. DNA for the CDR3: TGTGCCAGCACCCCAGGTCTCGCCGCGTCGGAGCAGTACTTC. Protein product: CASTPGLAASEQYF.